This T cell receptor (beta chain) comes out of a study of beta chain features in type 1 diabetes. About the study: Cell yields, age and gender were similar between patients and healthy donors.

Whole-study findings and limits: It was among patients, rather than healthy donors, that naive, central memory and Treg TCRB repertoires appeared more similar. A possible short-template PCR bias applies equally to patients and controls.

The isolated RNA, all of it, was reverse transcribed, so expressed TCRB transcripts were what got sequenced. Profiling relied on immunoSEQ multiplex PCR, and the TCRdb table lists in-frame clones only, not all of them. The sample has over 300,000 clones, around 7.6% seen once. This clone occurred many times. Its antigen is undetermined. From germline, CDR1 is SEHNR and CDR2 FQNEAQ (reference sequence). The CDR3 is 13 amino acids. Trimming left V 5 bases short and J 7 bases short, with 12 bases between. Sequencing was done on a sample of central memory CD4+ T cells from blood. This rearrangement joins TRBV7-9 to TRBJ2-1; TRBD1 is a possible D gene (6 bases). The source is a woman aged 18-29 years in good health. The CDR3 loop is CASSGWTANEQFF. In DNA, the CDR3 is TGTGCCAGCAGCGGATGGACAGCTAATGAGCAGTTCTTC.